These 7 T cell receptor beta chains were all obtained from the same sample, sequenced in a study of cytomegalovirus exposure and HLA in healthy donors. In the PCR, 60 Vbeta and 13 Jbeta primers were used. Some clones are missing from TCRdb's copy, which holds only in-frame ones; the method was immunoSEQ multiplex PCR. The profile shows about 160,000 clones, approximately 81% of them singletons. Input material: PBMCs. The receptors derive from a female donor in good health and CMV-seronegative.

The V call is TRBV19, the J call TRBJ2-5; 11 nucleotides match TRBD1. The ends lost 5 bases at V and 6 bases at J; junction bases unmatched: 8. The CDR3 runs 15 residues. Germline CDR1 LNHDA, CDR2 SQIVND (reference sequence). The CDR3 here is CASSLPGQGEKTQYF. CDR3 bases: TGTGCCAGTAGTTTACCGGGACAGGGGGAAAAGACCCAGTACTTC.

This CDR3 reads CASSSTGTSGSRIADTQYF. The DNA for the CDR3 is TGTGCCAGCAGTTCCACCGGGACTAGCGGGAGTCGGATTGCAGATACGCAGTATTTT. V gene TRBV7-2 combines with J gene TRBJ2-3, with 14 bases aligning to TRBD2. V shed 6 bases, J shed 4 bases, and the junction held 15 bases outside the gene matches. CDR3 length: 19 residues. Germline V gene sequence: CDR1 SGHTA, CDR2 FQGNSA.

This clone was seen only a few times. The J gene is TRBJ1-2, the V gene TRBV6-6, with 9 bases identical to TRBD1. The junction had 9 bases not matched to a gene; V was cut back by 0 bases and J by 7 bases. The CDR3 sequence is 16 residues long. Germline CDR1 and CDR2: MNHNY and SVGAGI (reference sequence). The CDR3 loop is CASSYSGDRALAGYTF. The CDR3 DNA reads TGTGCCAGCAGTTACTCGGGGGACAGGGCCCTCGCTGGCTACACCTTC.

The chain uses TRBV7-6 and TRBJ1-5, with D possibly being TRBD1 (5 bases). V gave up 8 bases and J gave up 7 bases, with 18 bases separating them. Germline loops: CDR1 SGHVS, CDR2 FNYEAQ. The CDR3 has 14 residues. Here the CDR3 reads CASDPLGLRQPQHF. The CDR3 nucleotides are TGTGCCAGCGACCCTTTGGGACTCAGACAGCCCCAGCATTTT.

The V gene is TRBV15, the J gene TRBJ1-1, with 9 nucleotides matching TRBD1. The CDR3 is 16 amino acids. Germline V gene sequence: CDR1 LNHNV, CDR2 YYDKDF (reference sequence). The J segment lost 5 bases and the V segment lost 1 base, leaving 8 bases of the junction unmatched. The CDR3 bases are TGTGCCACCAGCAGAGCCAACAGGGGGCGCGGAACTGAAGCTTTCTTT. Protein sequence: CATSRANRGRGTEAFF.

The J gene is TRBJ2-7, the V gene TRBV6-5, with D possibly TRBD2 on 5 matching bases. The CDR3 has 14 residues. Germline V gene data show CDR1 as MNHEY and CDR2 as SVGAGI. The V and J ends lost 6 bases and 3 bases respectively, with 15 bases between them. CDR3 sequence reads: CASSSSGSRYEQYF. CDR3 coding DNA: TGTGCCAGCAGCTCCTCTGGGAGCCGCTACGAGCAGTACTTC.

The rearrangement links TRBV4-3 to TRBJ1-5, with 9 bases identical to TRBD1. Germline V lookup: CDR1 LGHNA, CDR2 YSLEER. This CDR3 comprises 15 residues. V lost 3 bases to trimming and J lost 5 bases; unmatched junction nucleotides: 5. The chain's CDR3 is CASSQGQGEYQPQHF. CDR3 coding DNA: TGCGCCAGCAGCCAGGGACAGGGTGAATATCAGCCCCAGCATTTT.